Shown below are 8 T cell receptor beta chains from a single sample sequenced in a study of control samples from healthy donors and cancer patients. Sequencing used immunoSEQ multiplex PCR; TCRdb keeps in-frame clones, though not all of them. The sample holds some 120,000 clones; roughly 93% are singletons and the top ten take about 2.6%. The sample consisted of blood. Every receptor here comes from a young man in good health.

The CDR3 nucleotides read TGTGCCAGCAGCTTAGTAAGAGGGACGGAGGCTTTCTTT. Protein product: CASSLVRGTEAFF. The V and J genes are TRBV11-3 and TRBJ1-1, with TRBD1 as a possible D gene (5 bases). Germline values: CDR1 SGHNT, CDR2 YENEEA. V gave up 1 base and J gave up 11 bases, with 14 bases separating them. This CDR3 region has 13 residues.

The chain has TRBV6-6 and TRBJ1-5; D call uncertain. Per the germline V gene, CDR1 is MNHNY and CDR2 is SVGAGI (reference sequence). The V gene lost 6 bases and the J gene lost 10 bases, with 13 bases spanning the gap. The CDR3 is 12 residues long. CDR3: CASRYKEEPQHF. CDR3 DNA: TGTGCCAGCAGATATAAGGAAGAACCCCAGCATTTT.

The V call is TRBV5-6, the J call TRBJ2-7; D is undetermined. The CDR3 runs 15 residues. V was clipped by 5 bases and J by 0 bases, with 15 bases between them. Germline CDR1 and CDR2: SGHDT and YYEEEE. Written as DNA, the CDR3 is TGTGCCAGCAGACCAAGAGGAGCTAGCTCCTACGAGCAGTACGTC. It codes for CASRPRGASSYEQYV.

The V call is TRBV6-5, the J call TRBJ1-2; the match to TRBD1 covers 7 bases. J gave up 4 bases and V 8 bases, and 7 bases lay outside the gene matches. Per germline, CDR1 MNHEY and CDR2 SVGAGI. There are 13 residues in the CDR3. CDR3 loop: CASQRDSSYGYTF. As DNA, the CDR3 is TGTGCCAGCCAACGGGACAGCTCCTATGGCTACACCTTC.

This clone was seen a single time. V and J are TRBV27 and TRBJ2-3, with D possibly matching TRBD2 (5 bases). Germline CDR1 and CDR2: MNHEY and SMNVEV (reference sequence). The CDR3 loop spans 14 amino acids. V lost 4 bases, J lost 3 bases, and 11 bases lay in between. The CDR3 nucleotides are TGTGCCAGCAGTTCGGGGTATTCAACAGATACGCAGTATTTT. Its protein is CASSSGYSTDTQYF.

This sequence joins TRBV4-1 and TRBJ2-1, with a tentative D call TRBD2 (6 bases). Germline lookup yields CDR1 MGHRA and CDR2 YSYEKL. This CDR3 has 16 amino acids. The V and J ends lost 0 bases and 4 bases respectively, with 13 bases between them. The DNA of the CDR3 is TGCGCCAGCAGCCAAGATCGGGACTCGCGGTACAATGAGCAGTTCTTC. Translated, it gives CASSQDRDSRYNEQFF.

The chain uses TRBV5-1 and TRBJ2-2; 7 nucleotides line up with TRBD1. The J segment lost 0 bases and the V segment lost 7 bases, leaving 9 bases of the junction unmatched. Germline lookup yields CDR1 SGHRS and CDR2 YFSETQ. There are 16 residues in the CDR3. The CDR3 nucleotides read TGCGCCAGCCTTCACAGACAGGGCACGAACACCGGGGAGCTGTTTTTT. Translating gives CASLHRQGTNTGELFF. Full variable domain (rest looked up from reference TRBV5-1 and TRBJ2-2): KAGVTQTPRYLIKTRGQQVTLSCSPISGHRSVSWYQQTPGQGLQFLFEYFSETQRNKGNFPGRFSGRQFSNSRSEMNVSTLELGDSALYLCASLHRQGTNTGELFFGEGSRLTVL.

Concerning this clone itself: The same CDR3 is also encoded by other DNA sequences in this sample. This chain links TRBV10-2 with TRBJ1-5, with TRBD1 as a possible D gene (5 bases). The CDR3 runs to 15 residues. V was pared by 3 bases and J by 7 bases, with 16 bases between. Germline V gene data show CDR1 as WSHSY and CDR2 as SAAADI. CDR3 nucleotide sequence: TGCGCCAGCAGTGATATTGTAGGGGTGGGCCAGCCCCAGCATTTT. Encoded protein: CASSDIVGVGQPQHF.